The sequence of this TCR beta chain was determined in a study of blood T cell repertoires in COVID-19. Study overall: COVID-19 samples collected from the United States, Italy and Spain covered acute and convalescent phases.

Study processing details: Estimation of nucleated cell counts relied on the amplification of reference gene primers. TCRdb keeps only in-frame clones here, not all; method: immunoSEQ multiplex PCR. The V and J calls and clone size were taken over from that table, and D and trimming were inferred from the DNA. The table has around 200,000 clones, roughly 89% seen once. Germline V gene lookup returns CDR1 SNHLY and CDR2 FYNNEI. Trimming removed 6 bases at V and 4 bases at J, with 16 bases between. The CDR3 runs to 15 residues. The source of this sequence is a man aged 50 or older with acute or convalescent COVID-19. This chain links TRBV2 with TRBJ2-1, with D tentatively TRBD2 (6 bases). The source material was peripheral blood. The CDR3 loop is CASRSGTSDYNEQFF. The CDR3 DNA follows: TGTGCCAGCAGGTCCGGGACTTCGGATTACAATGAGCAGTTCTTC.